Shown below are 27 T cell receptor beta chains from a single sample sequenced in a study of T cells after yellow fever vaccination. TCRdb re-called the 5' RACE reads through MiXCR, storing one row per CDR3 protein. The sample yields some 300,000 distinct CDR3 sequences, roughly 8.7% seen once. The sequencing used CD4+ T cells sorted from PBMCs, collected 5 days after the yellow fever booster vaccination. The origin of the receptors is a man younger than 35 who received the YFV17D yellow fever vaccine.

This clonotype showed up just a few times. The J gene is TRBJ2-7, the V gene TRBV12-3 or TRBV12-4; D is unresolved. Between the trimmed V and J ends, which lost 6 bases and 4 bases, there was a span of 10 bases. The CDR3 sequence is 12 residues long. Here the CDR3 reads CASSPRIYEQYF. CDR3 nucleotides: TGTGCCAGCAGCCCGCGGATTTACGAGCAGTACTTC.

This clonotype was picked up a small number of times. The rearrangement uses TRBV4-1 and TRBJ1-1; D may be TRBD1 (6 bases). Trimming took 3 bases from V and 4 from J, leaving 15 bases between them. The CDR3 has 15 amino acids. Germline V gives CDR1 MGHRA, CDR2 YSYEKL. For the CDR3, the DNA is TGCGCCAGCAGCCATTTAAGGGGGTCGTTCACTGAAGCTTTCTTT. Translated: CASSHLRGSFTEAFF.

V usage is TRBV4-3 and J usage is TRBJ1-5; D is perhaps TRBD1 (5 bases). V was cut by 3 bases and J by 13 bases, with 16 bases left in between. CDR3 size: 13 residues. CDR1 is LGHNA, CDR2 YSLEER, per germline. In nucleotides, the CDR3 is TGCGCCAGCAGCCAGGCCCTTCCGGGACCGCAGCATTTT. Translation: CASSQALPGPQHF.

In nucleotides, the CDR3 is TGTGCCACCAGCAGAGACTCGGGACAGGGGGGCAAAGGCTACACCTTC. It is translated as CATSRDSGQGGKGYTF. J is TRBJ1-2 and V is TRBV15, with TRBD1 matching 11 bases. Per germline, CDR1 LNHNV and CDR2 YYDKDF (reference sequence). The CDR3 sequence is 16 residues long. V shed 0 bases and J 8 bases; nucleotides not matched to a gene: 8.

This clonotype turned up a few times. The V gene is TRBV9, the J gene TRBJ2-3; 8 bases line up with TRBD2. The CDR3 extends over 14 amino acids. V lost 0 bases and J lost 6; bases outside the gene matches: 3. Germline V lookup: CDR1 SGDLS, CDR2 YYNGEE. The CDR3, as DNA: TGTGCCAGCAGCGTAGATGGGACTAGGGATACGCAGTATTTT. The encoded protein is CASSVDGTRDTQYF.

The rearrangement joins TRBV3-1 to TRBJ2-7, with 10 bases matching TRBD1. This CDR3 is 17 amino acids long. Germline V gives CDR1 LGHDT, CDR2 YNNKEL (reference sequence). Losses at the gene ends were 4 bases for V and 7 bases for J; bases not matched to a gene: 16. This CDR3 reads CASSPGFGRQGAWEQYV. The CDR3 DNA reads as TGTGCCAGCAGCCCGGGATTTGGGCGACAGGGGGCATGGGAGCAGTACGTC.

The chain is built from TRBV19 and TRBJ2-7; D may correspond to TRBD1 or TRBD2 (5 bases each). The CDR3 is made up of 10 amino acids. Trimming left V 11 bases short and J 4 bases short, with 9 bases between. Germline-derived CDR1 and CDR2 are LNHDA and SQIVND (reference sequence). The CDR3 is CAPWGYEQYV. CDR3 sequence (DNA): TGTGCCCCCTGGGGGTACGAGCAGTACGTC.

DNA for the CDR3: TGTGCCAGCAGTTACTCGGCGGGACAAGAGACCCAGTACTTC. Encoded protein: CASSYSAGQETQYF. The chain carries TRBV6-6 and TRBJ2-5; the D gene is possibly TRBD2 (6 bases). Germline V gene sequence: CDR1 MNHNY, CDR2 SVGAGI (reference sequence). Deletions cut 0 bases from V and 2 bases from J, with 7 bases between. CDR3 length: 14 residues.

The chain carries TRBV11-1 and TRBJ2-5; D is perhaps TRBD1 (6 bases). The CDR3 covers 15 residues. From germline, CDR1 is SGHAT and CDR2 FQDESV (reference sequence). V lost 1 base and J 2 bases, leaving 11 bases between the germline ends. CDR3 amino acids: CASSLVETGQETQYF. For the CDR3, the DNA is TGTGCCAGCAGCTTAGTAGAGACAGGTCAAGAGACCCAGTACTTC.

CDR3 sequence (DNA): TGTGCCAGCGGAGCCTCCTACAGCTCTGGGGCCAACGTCCTGACTTTC. Translating it yields CASGASYSSGANVLTF. The rearrangement joins TRBV28 to TRBJ2-6; no clear D gene. The length of the CDR3 is 16 residues. Looked up from germline, CDR1 is MDHEN and CDR2 is SYDVKM. Trimming pared 8 bases from V and 0 bases from J, leaving 14 bases between.

This clonotype showed up just a few times. The chain employs TRBV5-1 and TRBJ2-5, with TRBD2 matching 12 bases. Germline lookup yields CDR1 SGHRS and CDR2 YFSETQ. With 4 bases clipped from V and 1 base from J, the junction kept 11 bases outside the gene matches. The CDR3 loop spans 18 amino acids. The CDR3, as DNA: TGCGCCAGCAGCCAGACTAGCGGGGGCCCCGCCGGCCAAGAGACCCAGTACTTC. Its protein is CASSQTSGGPAGQETQYF.

This clonotype has a count of ten or more. The DNA of the CDR3 is TGTGCCAGCAGTCAGGGGGGGGCTGGGGCCAACGTCCTGACTTTC. Translating gives CASSQGGAGANVLTF. This chain uses TRBV6-6 with TRBJ2-6, with D possibly being TRBD1 or TRBD2 (7 bases each). The CDR3 extends over 15 amino acids. CDR1 and CDR2 (germline): MNHNY, SVGAGI (reference sequence). V lost 5 bases, J lost 2 bases, and 10 bases lay in between.

This clonotype was recorded a few times. The rearrangement links TRBV9 to TRBJ1-6; D unresolved. V was shortened by 3 bases and J by 8 bases, with 15 bases between the two germline ends. Germline loops: CDR1 SGDLS, CDR2 YYNGEE. This CDR3 is built from 15 residues. Written as DNA, the CDR3 is TGTGCCAGCAGCGCCGCTCCCGAGAGTGATTCACCCCTCCACTTT. Its protein product is CASSAAPESDSPLHF. Combining the CDR3 with reference TRBV9 and TRBJ1-6 gives the whole variable domain DSGVTQTPKHLITATGQRVTLRCSPRSGDLSVYWYQQSLDQGLQFLIQYYNGEERAKGNILERFSAQQFPDLHSELNLSSLELGDSALYFCASSAAPESDSPLHFGNGTRLTVT.

At least ten counts were recorded for this clonotype. The chain is built from TRBV5-1 and TRBJ2-2; D is ambiguous. Germline V gene lookup returns CDR1 SGHRS and CDR2 YFSETQ. Between the trimmed V and J ends, which lost 5 bases and 1 base, there was a span of 12 bases. The CDR3 consists of 15 residues. The CDR3 sequence: CASSSLLLNTGELFF. The CDR3 DNA follows: TGCGCCAGCAGTTCGTTGCTGCTGAACACCGGGGAGCTGTTTTTT.

At least ten counts were recorded for this clonotype. This rearrangement joins TRBV7-9 to TRBJ1-4; possible D gene TRBD1, 5 bases. The CDR3 runs to 11 residues. The germline V gene encodes CDR1 SEHNR and CDR2 FQNEAQ (reference sequence). The DNA for the CDR3 is TGTGCGTGGGACGGGAATGAAAAACTGTTTTTT. The encoded protein is CAWDGNEKLFF.

The chain employs TRBV18 and TRBJ1-3; 7 positions match TRBD1. Germline assignment: CDR1 KGHSH and CDR2 LQKENI. The CDR3 is 15 residues long. The V and J ends lost 4 bases and 5 bases, in that order; junction bases with no gene match: 8. The CDR3 nucleotides read TGTGCCAGCTCACGCGACGGACAGGTCCGAAACACCATATATTTT. Translation gives CASSRDGQVRNTIYF.

This chain links TRBV7-9 with TRBJ2-4, with D maybe TRBD2 (6 bases). Germline lookup yields CDR1 SEHNR and CDR2 FQNEAQ (reference sequence). This CDR3 is built from 14 residues. V shed 2 bases and J shed 6 bases, with 11 bases lying between them. The CDR3 nucleotides are TGTGCCAGCAGCTTACCGGGGGTGGGAAACATTCAGTACTTC. It encodes CASSLPGVGNIQYF.

V and J are TRBV5-5 and TRBJ1-5; D might be TRBD1 (6 bases). The CDR3 extends over 17 amino acids. Germline CDR1 is SGHKS and CDR2 is YYEKEE (reference sequence). The V end lost 0 bases, the J end lost 2 bases, and 15 bases lay between the germline ends. In nucleotides, the CDR3 is TGTGCCAGCAGCTTGGACGGTAGCGCAGGGGGCAATCAGCCCCAGCATTTT. The encoded protein is CASSLDGSAGGNQPQHF.

The rearrangement links TRBV18 to TRBJ1-5; the D gene is possibly TRBD1 (6 bases). Germline loops: CDR1 KGHSH, CDR2 LQKENI. Trimming left V 5 bases short and J 1 base short, with 6 bases between. CDR3 length: 13 amino acids. CDR3 sequence: CASSGQSNQPQHF. The CDR3 DNA follows: TGTGCCAGCTCAGGACAGAGCAATCAGCCCCAGCATTTT. The complete variable domain, with remaining parts taken from reference TRBV18 and TRBJ1-5, reads NAGVMQNPRHLVRRRGQEARLRCSPMKGHSHVYWYRQLPEEGLKFMVYLQKENIIDESGMPKERFSAEFPKEGPSILRIQQVVRGDSAAYFCASSGQSNQPQHFGDGTRLSIL.

This clonotype has a handful of counts. V usage is TRBV12-3 or TRBV12-4 and J usage is TRBJ1-4, with D perhaps matching TRBD1 (5 bases). The CDR3 is 15 amino acids. V lost 7 bases and J lost 6, with 18 bases in between. CDR3 sequence (DNA): TGTGCCAGCACGGCCCCGGGGGACGGAGATGAAAAACTGTTTTTT. Translating it yields CASTAPGDGDEKLFF.

This clonotype has a handful of counts. The chain links TRBV10-1 to TRBJ2-7; the match to TRBD2 covers 12 bases. The CDR3 spans 15 residues. The V and J ends lost 6 bases and 1 base, in that order; junction bases with no gene match: 4. Germline CDR1 WNHNN, CDR2 SYGVQD (reference sequence). For the CDR3, the DNA is TGCGCCAGCAGACCAGGACTAGCGGGGTCCTACGAGCAGTACGTC. Its protein is CASRPGLAGSYEQYV.

To note about this clonotype: The junction departs from the called germline gene at one end, perhaps through a read error. This chain connects TRBV9 to TRBJ1-1; unclear D gene. The CDR3 contains 14 residues. Germline V CDR1 and CDR2: SGDLS, YYNGEE. Here the CDR3 DNA reads TGTGCCAGCAACGTAGCCCCCATCGACACTGAAGCTTTCTTT. Its protein product is CASNVAPIDTEAFF.

This sequence joins TRBV5-4 and TRBJ2-4; no firm D call. The CDR3 length is 15 residues. In germline, CDR1 is SGHNT, CDR2 YYREEE (reference sequence). The ends were cut back, 5 bases at V and 6 bases at J, with 18 bases in the middle. CDR3 DNA sequence: TGTGCCAGCAGTTCCGCTCAAGTTGGACGAAACATTCAGTACTTC. This translates into CASSSAQVGRNIQYF. The full variable domain, with the rest looked up from reference TRBV5-4 and TRBJ2-4, is ETGVTQSPTHLIKTRGQQVTLRCSSQSGHNTVSWYQQALGQGPQFIFQYYREEENGRGNFPPRFSGLQFPNYSSELNVNALELDDSALYLCASSSAQVGRNIQYFGAGTRLSVL.

This clonotype was picked up a small number of times. This chain links TRBV5-1 with TRBJ2-3, with TRBD2 matching over 8 bases. This CDR3 has 16 amino acids. V gave up 5 bases and J gave up 5 bases; unmatched junction bases: 13. Per germline, CDR1 SGHRS and CDR2 YFSETQ. In DNA, the CDR3 is TGCGCCAGCAGTCCCAATGTGCGGGGGGATGAAGATACGCAGTATTTT. It specifies CASSPNVRGDEDTQYF.

This chain joins TRBV24-1 and TRBJ2-3; no clear D. The V end was cut by 4 bases, the J end by 3 bases, with 4 bases between. In germline, CDR1 is KGHDR, CDR2 SFDVKD. There are 12 residues in the CDR3. In DNA form, the CDR3 reads TGTGCCACCAGTGAATTGACAGATACGCAGTATTTT. This translates into CATSELTDTQYF.

In its sample, this clonotype was seen a few times. The chain couples TRBV10-3 to TRBJ1-6, with D possibly matching TRBD1 (6 bases). In germline, CDR1 is ENHRY, CDR2 SYGVKD. The CDR3 contains 14 residues. Between the trimmed V and J ends, which lost 4 bases and 6 bases, there was a span of 10 bases. As DNA, the CDR3 is TGTGCCATCAGTGCGGCACAGGGTAATTCACCCCTCCACTTT. This translates into CAISAAQGNSPLHF.

The table lists this clonotype with a few counts. The rearrangement links TRBV5-6 to TRBJ2-7, with TRBD2 identical over 7 bases. The CDR3 runs to 14 residues. The germline V gene encodes CDR1 SGHDT and CDR2 YYEEEE. With V trimmed by 4 bases and J by 2 bases, 6 bases remained unmatched. The CDR3 loop reads CASSETSRPYEQYF. CDR3 bases: TGTGCCAGCAGCGAGACTAGCAGGCCCTACGAGCAGTACTTC.